The 25 T cell receptor beta chains listed next were all sequenced from one sample in a study of shared clonotypes between healthy human individuals. The protocol was immunoSEQ multiplex PCR, while the TCRdb copy is restricted to in-frame clones and leaves out a portion. This table holds about 1,500,000 clones, roughly 96% found once. Sequenced input: naive CD4+ T cells sorted from blood. Subset reported: CD45RA+ positively selected. The receptors were gathered from a man aged 25 to 45 in good health.

The chain links TRBV5-6 to TRBJ2-1, with 8 bases matching TRBD1. From germline, CDR1 is SGHDT and CDR2 YYEEEE. This CDR3 is 13 amino acids long. The ends lost 4 bases at V and 8 bases at J; junction bases unmatched: 5. CDR3 loop: CASSADRGYEQFF. The CDR3 region has the DNA TGTGCCAGCAGCGCCGACAGGGGCTATGAGCAGTTCTTC.

This chain links TRBV23-1 with TRBJ2-4; perhaps TRBD2 as D (5 bases). TRBV23-1 is an open reading frame whose function is uncertain. V dropped 0 bases and J dropped 7 bases, with 16 bases sitting between them. The CDR3 length is 16 residues. The CDR3 sequence: CASSQSSSSPKNIQYF. The DNA of the CDR3 is TGCGCCAGCAGTCAATCTTCTTCTAGCCCAAAGAACATTCAGTACTTC.

This chain uses TRBV13 with TRBJ1-2, with 8 bases that match TRBD1. Per the germline V gene, CDR1 is PRHDT and CDR2 is FYEKMQ (reference sequence). The CDR3 sequence is 14 residues long. V dropped 7 bases and J dropped 2; count of bases not matched to a gene: 6. CDR3 in DNA: TGTGCCAGCACCCGACAGGGGATGAACTATGGCTACACCTTC. Residues: CASTRQGMNYGYTF.

CDR3 in amino acids: CASSLAIGGPYEQYF. The CDR3 DNA reads as TGCGCCAGCAGCCTCGCCATAGGGGGACCCTACGAGCAGTACTTC. V usage is TRBV5-1 and J usage is TRBJ2-7; D may be TRBD1 (6 bases). CDR3 size: 15 residues. V lost 4 bases, J lost 2 bases, and 16 bases lay in between. Germline V gives CDR1 SGHRS, CDR2 YFSETQ.

The chain combines TRBV29-1 with TRBJ2-1; no definite D call. Trimming took off 4 bases at V and 5 bases at J, with 12 bases between the two ends. The length of the CDR3 is 13 residues. CDR1 is SQVTM and CDR2 is ANQGSEA in the germline V gene. The CDR3: CSVVSTPNNEQFF. The CDR3 coding sequence is TGCAGCGTTGTATCGACACCCAACAATGAGCAGTTCTTC.

The rearrangement joins TRBV11-2 to TRBJ2-5; no firm D call. The ends were cut back, 1 base at V and 2 bases at J, with 11 bases in the middle. Germline values: CDR1 SGHAT, CDR2 FQNNGV. This CDR3 has 15 residues. The CDR3 region has the DNA TGTGCCAGCAGCTTAGGTTTTGGAATACAAGAGACCCAGTACTTC. Residues: CASSLGFGIQETQYF.

This chain joins TRBV10-1 and TRBJ2-2; D perhaps matches TRBD1 (6 bases). Germline-derived CDR1 and CDR2 are WNHNN and SYGVQD (reference sequence). This CDR3 spans 14 amino acids. The V gene lost 6 bases and the J gene lost 1 base, with 9 bases spanning the gap. The chain's CDR3 is CASSHRVNTGELFF. CDR3 DNA: TGCGCCAGCAGCCACAGGGTGAACACCGGGGAGCTGTTTTTT.

V gene TRBV7-2 combines with J gene TRBJ2-1; 16 bases match TRBD2. V lost 1 base, J lost 4 bases, and 4 bases stayed unmatched. The CDR3 contains 18 residues. The germline V gene encodes CDR1 SGHTA and CDR2 FQGNSA. CDR3 loop: CASSLVGTSGREYNEQFF. Here the CDR3 DNA reads TGTGCCAGCAGCTTAGTTGGGACTAGCGGGAGGGAATACAATGAGCAGTTCTTC.

This clone has only one observation. This rearrangement joins TRBV5-4 to TRBJ2-5; possibly TRBD1 for D (6 bases). Trimming left V 0 bases short and J 2 bases short, with 14 bases between. Per germline, CDR1 SGHNT and CDR2 YYREEE (reference sequence). This CDR3 comprises 16 residues. Here the CDR3 reads CASSLGQGSRQETQYF. Here the CDR3 DNA reads TGTGCCAGCAGCTTGGGCCAGGGGAGTAGGCAAGAGACCCAGTACTTC.

DNA of the CDR3: TGTGCCAGCAGCTTTGGCCGGGGACTTGGAAGGGAGTTCTTC. Translated, it gives CASSFGRGLGREFF. The chain recombines TRBV7-8 with TRBJ2-1; perhaps TRBD2 as D (6 bases). The CDR3 has 14 residues. The V and J ends lost 3 bases and 14 bases respectively, with 20 bases between them. Germline V gene sequence: CDR1 SGHVS, CDR2 FQNEAQ. Complete variable domain (other parts from reference TRBV7-8 and TRBJ2-1): GAGVSQSPRYKVAKRGQDVALRCDPISGHVSLFWYQQALGQGPEFLTYFQNEAQLDKSGLPSDRFFAERPEGSVSTLKIQRTQQEDSAVYLCASSFGRGLGREFFGPGTRLTVL.

The gene calls are TRBV7-9 and TRBJ2-5, with 7 bases aligning to TRBD2. V trimming: 11 bases; J trimming: 5 bases; junction bases outside the gene matches: 5. The CDR3 runs 11 residues. Germline values: CDR1 SEHNR, CDR2 FQNEAQ (reference sequence). CDR3 loop: CASWGGETQYF. The DNA for the CDR3 is TGTGCCTCCTGGGGGGGGGAGACCCAGTACTTC.

The DNA of the CDR3 is TGTGCCAGCAGCTTAACGGTGGGACAGGACAATGAGCAGTTCTTC. Encoded protein: CASSLTVGQDNEQFF. The V and J genes are TRBV7-3 and TRBJ2-1, with 8 bases fitting TRBD1. CDR1 SGHTA and CDR2 FQGTGA come from the germline V gene. The CDR3 runs 15 residues. Trimming at V came to 0 bases and at J to 5 bases, leaving 3 bases not matched to a gene.

The chain joins TRBV30 to TRBJ1-1, with TRBD1 as a possible D gene (5 bases). The CDR3 is made up of 12 amino acids. The V end lost 4 bases, the J end lost 5 bases, and 11 bases lay between the germline ends. Germline V gene lookup returns CDR1 GTSNPN and CDR2 SVGIG (reference sequence). CDR3 amino acids: CAWTSGSTEAFF. The CDR3 DNA is TGTGCCTGGACTTCAGGGAGTACTGAAGCTTTCTTT. Using reference TRBV30 and TRBJ1-1 for the parts outside the CDR3, the full variable domain is SQTIHQWPATLVQPVGSPLSLECTVEGTSNPNLYWYRQAAGRGLQLLFYSVGIGQISSEVPQNLSASRPQDRQFILSSKKLLLSDSGFYLCAWTSGSTEAFFGQGTRLTVV.

The genes are TRBV4-2 and TRBJ2-4; D might be TRBD1 (6 bases). Germline V gene data show CDR1 as LGHNA and CDR2 as YNFKEQ. Trimming left V 2 bases short and J 7 bases short, with 9 bases between. The CDR3 spans 13 residues. CDR3 protein: CASSQMGANIQYF. DNA of the CDR3: TGTGCCAGCAGCCAAATGGGGGCGAACATTCAGTACTTC.

A note on this clone: The sample contains more than one DNA sequence encoding this CDR3. CDR3 sequence: CASSLDYQPQHF. As DNA, the CDR3 is TGTGCCAGCAGCTTGGATTATCAGCCCCAGCATTTT. The V call is TRBV7-9, the J call TRBJ1-5; D remains unclear. V was shortened by 3 bases and J by 5 bases, with 5 bases between the two germline ends. The CDR3 totals 12 residues. Per germline, CDR1 SEHNR and CDR2 FQNEAQ (reference sequence).

The rearrangement links TRBV5-1 to TRBJ2-5; D unclear. This CDR3 is 14 amino acids long. Germline V gene lookup returns CDR1 SGHRS and CDR2 YFSETQ. The ends were cut back, 1 base at V and 3 bases at J, with 10 bases in the middle. CDR3 in DNA: TGCGCCAGCAGCTTGAGGCGAACCGAAGAGACCCAGTACTTC. Translation gives CASSLRRTEETQYF. Together with reference TRBV5-1 and TRBJ2-5, the CDR3 gives the full variable domain: KAGVTQTPRYLIKTRGQQVTLSCSPISGHRSVSWYQQTPGQGLQFLFEYFSETQRNKGNFPGRFSGRQFSNSRSEMNVSTLELGDSALYLCASSLRRTEETQYFGPGTRLLVL.

The genes are TRBV7-2 and TRBJ2-5; 10 bases are shared with TRBD2. J lost 4 bases, V lost 7 bases, and 9 bases had no gene match. This CDR3 is 15 amino acids long. From germline, CDR1 is SGHTA and CDR2 FQGNSA. For the CDR3, the DNA is TGTGCCAGCAATATGGGACTAGCGTATCCAGAGACCCAGTACTTC. Protein product: CASNMGLAYPETQYF.

V and J are TRBV10-1 and TRBJ2-2; possibly TRBD1 for D (6 bases). The CDR3 totals 15 residues. V gave up 4 bases and J gave up 1 base, with 10 bases separating them. CDR1 and CDR2 from the germline V gene are WNHNN and SYGVQD (reference sequence). The CDR3 here is CASSVTGLNTGELFF. The CDR3 DNA is TGCGCCAGCAGTGTTACAGGGTTGAACACCGGGGAGCTGTTTTTT.

As for this clone: One end of the junction is discordant with germline, which a read error may explain. The sample carries other DNA sequences with the same CDR3. The genes are TRBV7-9 and TRBJ2-7, with 9 positions matching TRBD2. The CDR3 runs 14 residues. The germline V gene encodes CDR1 SEHNR and CDR2 FQNEAQ (reference sequence). CDR3 loop: CASSLAGTAYEQYF. As DNA, the CDR3 is TGTGCCAGCAGCCTAGCGGGGACGGCCTACGAGCAGTACTTC.

The chain uses TRBV6-4 and TRBJ2-7; 9 nucleotides agree with TRBD1. This CDR3 spans 13 amino acids. The germline gives CDR1 MRHNA, CDR2 SNTAGT. Trimming at V came to 2 bases and at J to 5 bases, leaving 1 base not matched to a gene. CDR3 amino acids: CASSDRQGDEQYF. The CDR3 nucleotides read TGTGCCAGCAGTGACCGACAGGGGGACGAGCAGTACTTC.

The genes are TRBV5-6 and TRBJ2-1, with D tentatively TRBD1 or TRBD2 (6 bases each). The CDR3 consists of 16 residues. Looked up from germline, CDR1 is SGHDT and CDR2 is YYEEEE. Between the trimmed V and J ends, which lost 1 base and 8 bases, there was a span of 19 bases. The CDR3 loop is CASSLPGALGLYEQFF. The CDR3 nucleotides read TGTGCCAGCAGCTTGCCGGGGGCACTAGGTCTCTATGAGCAGTTCTTC.

The gene calls are TRBV2 and TRBJ2-2; 9 nucleotides match TRBD1. This CDR3 has 15 amino acids. Germline V gene lookup returns CDR1 SNHLY and CDR2 FYNNEI. Trimming at V came to 8 bases and at J to 5 bases, leaving 9 bases not matched to a gene. CDR3 sequence (DNA): TGTGCCAGCTCCGCTGACAGGGGGTGGACCGGGGAGCTGTTTTTT. Translation gives CASSADRGWTGELFF.

A word on this clone: At the DNA level, this CDR3 is encoded by other sequences in the same sample as well. The chain has TRBV6-5 and TRBJ1-1; D uncertain. V gave up 4 bases and J gave up 1 base, with 7 bases separating them. Germline V CDR1 and CDR2: MNHEY, SVGAGI. The CDR3 consists of 13 residues. CDR3 protein: CASSSAGNTEAFF. The CDR3 nucleotides read TGTGCCAGCAGTTCGGCAGGGAACACTGAAGCTTTCTTT.

This rearrangement joins TRBV5-1 to TRBJ2-5; 7 nucleotides match TRBD2. CDR3 size: 17 residues. The V gene's germline CDR1 is SGHRS and CDR2 YFSETQ. After removal of 1 base from V and 0 bases from J, the junction contained 9 bases not matched to a gene. CDR3 protein: CASSLRGLADYQETQYF. DNA of the CDR3: TGCGCCAGCAGCTTGAGGGGTCTAGCGGATTACCAAGAGACCCAGTACTTC.

The chain couples TRBV5-5 to TRBJ2-2, with 9 bases identical to TRBD2. The CDR3 has 17 residues. The germline V gene has CDR1 SGHKS and CDR2 YYEKEE (reference sequence). Trimming took 5 bases from V and 5 from J; bases not matched to a gene: 13. Here the CDR3 DNA reads TGTGCCAGCAGTCGACCCCCGGGACTAGCTTTGACCGGGGAGCTGTTTTTT. Residues: CASSRPPGLALTGELFF.